This TCR beta chain came from a study of T cells in Graves' hyperthyroidism and ophthalmopathy. Study summary: The authors collected peripheral blood at initial diagnosis, before any treatment. Findings and limits, study-wide: Blood also showed most of the thyroid clonotypes that were expanded above 0.001.

This CDR3 comprises 15 residues. Deletions cut 5 bases from V and 0 bases from J, with 13 bases between. Germline CDR1 reads KGHDR; CDR2 reads SFDVKD. RNA transcripts yielded amplified TCR beta CDR3 regions. An initial round of RT-PCR targeting the TCR CDR3 relied on the HTBI primer set. TCRdb reprocessed the multiplex PCR reads via MiXCR and lists one record per CDR3 protein. The sample includes a few hundred thousand distinct CDR3 sequences, more than 12% of them seen just once. A few counts support this clonotype. Its antigen is not identified. Each patient was aged 18 to 65 and had newly diagnosed hyperthyroidism of under 2 months' duration.

The chain uses TRBV24-1 and TRBJ2-7, with D perhaps TRBD2 (5 bases). Sequencing was done on a sample of blood. This TCR came from a woman in her 30s with Graves' hyperthyroidism. CDR3 nucleotide sequence: TGTGCCACCAGTGGGGGAGCGGAGAGCTCCTACGAGCAGTACTTC. Protein: CATSGGAESSYEQYF.